The clone carrying this TCR beta chain was found a few times. Antigen specificity is unknown. The CDR3 contains 20 residues. Germline V lookup: CDR1 LGHNA, CDR2 YSLEER. V trimming: 0 bases; J trimming: 4 bases; junction bases outside the gene matches: 20. The source of the sample is a study of T cell responses to AZD1222 COVID-19 vaccine. Points from the study as a whole: There were repertoire samples only from the period after the peak T cell response. Spike was spanned by vaccine-associated CD4 TCRs, which were dominant at 160-218 and 743-854. Among those given AZD1222, only five or six were seropositive at baseline.

The assay was immunoSEQ multiplex PCR, and TCRdb's table has in-frame clones only and misses some. Of fewer than 120,000 clones in the sample, approximately 85% were seen once. This sample comprised peripheral blood, obtained on day 0 of AZD1222 vaccination. This rearrangement joins TRBV4-3 to TRBJ2-5; TRBD2 matches 7 bases. The origin of this receptor is an adult in good health. CDR3 in amino acids: CASSQDEGREIPNPGETQYF. The CDR3 region has the DNA TGCGCCAGCAGCCAAGATGAAGGGCGGGAGATCCCGAACCCAGGAGAGACCCAGTACTTC.